This TCR beta chain was documented in a study of T cells after yellow fever vaccination. CDR3 length: 13 amino acids. Germline V gene data show CDR1 as SGHRS and CDR2 as YFSETQ. Unmatched junction bases numbered 1, after V lost 4 bases and J lost 6 bases. Note on this clonotype: Its antigen is undetermined.

TCRdb re-derived calls from the 5' RACE reads in MiXCR, one entry per CDR3 protein. Here the sample spans hundreds of thousands of distinct CDR3 sequences, less than 20% being singletons. Study-wide results and limits: Post-booster repertoires contained most primary-vaccination clones again (approximately 97% CD4, over 70% CD8).

The chain links TRBV5-1 to TRBJ2-2, with 9 bases matching TRBD1. Source: PBMCs, taken 15 days after the yellow fever booster vaccination. This receptor was obtained from a man aged 30 to 39 who received the YFV17D yellow fever vaccine. The CDR3 DNA follows: TGCGCCAGCAGCAACAGGGGGCCCGGGGAGCTGTTTTTT. Encoded protein: CASSNRGPGELFF.